A single sample is the source of the 28 T cell receptor beta chains below, sequenced in a study of blood T cell repertoires in COVID-19. Generated by immunoSEQ multiplex PCR, the TCRdb table keeps only in-frame clones and is missing some. The data contain tens of thousands of clones, 80% of them seen just once; the ten biggest clones take up about 19%. The specimen was peripheral blood. All receptors derive from a woman aged 80 or older with acute or convalescent COVID-19.

The chain links TRBV6-4 to TRBJ2-1; 7 positions match TRBD1. The V segment lost 6 bases and the J segment 8 bases; nucleotides outside the gene matches: 13. CDR3 length: 15 amino acids. Germline CDR1 MRHNA, CDR2 SNTAGT. The CDR3 bases are TGTGCCAGCAGCGATCGGCCTGGACAGGCCGATGAGCAGTTCTTC. This gives the protein CASSDRPGQADEQFF.

V usage is TRBV11-2 and J usage is TRBJ1-2, with D possibly TRBD1 on 6 matching bases. Trimming took 1 base from V and 8 from J, leaving 23 bases between them. There are 17 residues in the CDR3. Germline V gene sequence: CDR1 SGHAT, CDR2 FQNNGV. The CDR3 here is CASSLGGGAGPRRGYTF. In nucleotides, the CDR3 is TGTGCCAGCAGCTTAGGTGGGGGGGCAGGACCTAGACGAGGCTACACCTTC.

V is TRBV2 and J is TRBJ1-3; D perhaps matches TRBD1 (6 bases). CDR3 size: 16 residues. Looked up from germline, CDR1 is SNHLY and CDR2 is FYNNEI. V was clipped by 6 bases and J by 0 bases, with 15 bases between them. The DNA for the CDR3 is TGTGCCAGCAGCCTGGACAGAAGTATCTCTGGAAACACCATATATTTT. Translating gives CASSLDRSISGNTIYF. The full variable domain, completed using reference TRBV2 and TRBJ1-3, is EPEVTQTPSHQVTQMGQEVILRCVPISNHLYFYWYRQILGQKVEFLVSFYNNEISEKSEIFDDQFSVERPDGSNFTLKIRSTKLEDSAMYFCASSLDRSISGNTIYFGEGSWLTVV.

This sequence joins TRBV5-4 and TRBJ2-2; D not certain. V lost 5 bases and J 6 bases, leaving 20 bases between the germline ends. The CDR3 is 16 amino acids. Germline V gene data show CDR1 as SGHNT and CDR2 as YYREEE (reference sequence). The chain's CDR3 is CASRPEASLSAGELFF. As DNA, the CDR3 is TGTGCCAGCAGGCCCGAGGCCTCGTTAAGCGCCGGGGAGCTGTTTTTT.

This clone turned up a few times. The J gene is TRBJ1-2, the V gene TRBV5-5, with 7 positions matching TRBD1. V shed 4 bases, J shed 0 bases, and the junction held 12 bases outside the gene matches. The CDR3 is 17 amino acids. The V gene's germline CDR1 is SGHKS and CDR2 YYEKEE (reference sequence). CDR3 sequence reads: CASSQNTGTASNYGYTF. CDR3 bases: TGTGCCAGCAGCCAAAATACCGGGACAGCTTCTAACTATGGCTACACCTTC.

The chain employs TRBV5-1 and TRBJ2-2, with D maybe TRBD1 (5 bases). V lost 4 bases and J 5 bases, leaving 21 bases between the germline ends. Germline V gives CDR1 SGHRS, CDR2 YFSETQ. This CDR3 is built from 17 residues. The CDR3 DNA follows: TGCGCCAGCAGCCCACAGTCAGGGTCAGGAAGAACCGGGGAGCTGTTTTTT. Residues: CASSPQSGSGRTGELFF.

J is TRBJ1-2 and V is TRBV7-9, with 9 bases matching TRBD1. The CDR3 consists of 15 residues. Germline CDR1 SEHNR, CDR2 FQNEAQ (reference sequence). V trimming: 5 bases; J trimming: 3 bases; junction bases outside the gene matches: 7. The CDR3 protein is CASSGRDRVYYGYTF. The CDR3 region has the DNA TGTGCCAGCAGCGGAAGGGACAGGGTTTACTATGGCTACACCTTC.

The rearrangement joins TRBV5-6 to TRBJ1-5; a possible D gene is TRBD1 (6 bases). Germline V gene sequence: CDR1 SGHDT, CDR2 YYEEEE. The CDR3 sequence is 16 residues long. V was shortened by 2 bases and J by 5 bases, with 17 bases between the two germline ends. CDR3 region: CASSLAVLGTHQPQHF. Written as DNA, the CDR3 is TGTGCCAGCAGCTTAGCCGTGCTCGGGACACATCAGCCCCAGCATTTT.

This clone was seen more than once but under ten times. The chain is built from TRBV12-5 and TRBJ1-1; 7 bases align to TRBD1. Unmatched junction bases numbered 6, after V lost 6 bases and J lost 5 bases. Germline V gives CDR1 LGHNT, CDR2 FRNRAP. The CDR3 covers 13 residues. The chain's CDR3 is CASGTGVWTEAFF. The CDR3 DNA is TGTGCTAGTGGAACAGGGGTTTGGACTGAAGCTTTCTTT.

This clone appeared many times. V usage is TRBV19 and J usage is TRBJ1-1; 10 bases fit TRBD1. The V gene's germline CDR1 is LNHDA and CDR2 SQIVND (reference sequence). With 7 bases clipped from V and 2 bases from J, the junction kept 4 bases outside the gene matches. The CDR3 runs 14 residues. The CDR3 DNA sequence: TGTGCCAGTAAGGACAGGGGGTACAACACTGAAGCTTTCTTT. It translates to CASKDRGYNTEAFF.

This chain connects TRBV5-6 to TRBJ2-3; 7 bases align to TRBD2. Germline trimming cut 8 bases from V and 6 bases from J; bases unmatched to any gene: 12. Germline CDR1 SGHDT, CDR2 YYEEEE. The CDR3 sequence is 14 residues long. The CDR3 loop reads CARPSGREWDTQYF. The CDR3 nucleotides read TGTGCCAGGCCCTCAGGGCGGGAGTGGGATACGCAGTATTTT.

Many counts were recorded for this clone. The CDR3 bases are TGCGCCAGCAGCCTCCACGGGGTCGGGCGAAGCACTGAAGCTTTCTTT. It codes for CASSLHGVGRSTEAFF. The chain combines TRBV5-1 with TRBJ1-1; no definite D call. The V end was cut by 4 bases, the J end by 4 bases, with 20 bases between. CDR1 SGHRS and CDR2 YFSETQ come from the germline V gene. The length of the CDR3 is 16 residues.

This clone was seen a handful of times. This sequence joins TRBV9 and TRBJ2-1, with 10 bases lining up with TRBD2. Germline CDR1 and CDR2: SGDLS and YYNGEE. V lost 0 bases and J lost 9; bases outside the gene matches: 6. The CDR3 is 15 amino acids. In nucleotides, the CDR3 is TGTGCCAGCAGCGTAGGTCTAGCGGGAGTTGGTGAGCAGTTCTTC. Translation gives CASSVGLAGVGEQFF.

Only one count was recorded for this clone. The chain combines TRBV9 with TRBJ2-1; 8 nucleotides align to TRBD2. This CDR3 contains 15 residues. The germline V gene encodes CDR1 SGDLS and CDR2 YYNGEE. The trim removed 3 bases at V and 3 bases at J, leaving 5 bases unmatched. The CDR3 nucleotides are TGTGCCAGCAGCGCTGACGCGGGGGGCTACAATGAGCAGTTCTTC. This sequence encodes CASSADAGGYNEQFF.

The chain employs TRBV7-9 and TRBJ1-3, with TRBD1 identical over 7 bases. After removal of 5 bases from V and 2 bases from J, the junction contained 3 bases not matched to a gene. The germline gives CDR1 SEHNR, CDR2 FQNEAQ (reference sequence). The CDR3 runs to 14 residues. CDR3 sequence (DNA): TGTGCCAGCAGCCCCGGGACAGCTGGAAACACCATATATTTT. Its translation is CASSPGTAGNTIYF. The variable domain in full, with the rest retrieved from reference TRBV7-9 and TRBJ1-3, is DTGVSQNPRHKITKRGQNVTFRCDPISEHNRLYWYRQTLGQGPEFLTYFQNEAQLEKSRLLSDRFSAERPKGSFSTLEIQRTEQGDSAMYLCASSPGTAGNTIYFGEGSWLTVV.

The V gene is TRBV7-8, the J gene TRBJ2-3, with 7 bases fitting TRBD2. The CDR3 loop spans 18 amino acids. Trimming removed 1 base from V and 2 bases from J; junction bases left unmatched: 12. Germline V gene sequence: CDR1 SGHVS, CDR2 FQNEAQ. The CDR3 loop is CASSLGLAVSRFTDTQYF. The DNA for the CDR3 is TGTGCCAGCAGCTTAGGGCTAGCGGTGAGCCGATTCACAGATACGCAGTATTTT.

This chain connects TRBV9 to TRBJ2-2; D is ambiguous. The CDR3 loop spans 14 amino acids. With 3 bases removed from V and 0 bases from J, the gap between germline ends came to 6 bases. Germline V gene lookup returns CDR1 SGDLS and CDR2 YYNGEE. The CDR3: CASSEQANTGELFF. The CDR3 coding sequence is TGTGCCAGCAGCGAGCAGGCGAACACCGGGGAGCTGTTTTTT.

This chain links TRBV27 with TRBJ2-1; the match to TRBD2 covers 7 bases. V lost 0 bases to trimming and J lost 4 bases; unmatched junction nucleotides: 6. The CDR3 length is 16 residues. Looked up from germline, CDR1 is MNHEY and CDR2 is SMNVEV (reference sequence). CDR3 in DNA: TGTGCCAGCAGTTTATCAGATGGGGGGGGTTACAATGAGCAGTTCTTC. Its protein product is CASSLSDGGGYNEQFF.

The V call is TRBV29-1, the J call TRBJ2-7; 7 positions agree with TRBD1. Germline V lookup: CDR1 SQVTM, CDR2 ANQGSEA. Trimming took 7 bases from V and 2 from J; bases not matched to a gene: 17. The CDR3 spans 16 residues. The CDR3, as DNA: TGCAGCGCGAGATCCACTCCGGGACAGAAGACCTACGAGCAGTACTTC. It specifies CSARSTPGQKTYEQYF.

The V and J genes are TRBV5-1 and TRBJ1-5; D gene uncertain. Germline lookup yields CDR1 SGHRS and CDR2 YFSETQ. Between the trimmed V and J ends, which lost 4 bases and 11 bases, there was a span of 16 bases. The CDR3 sequence is 13 residues long. CDR3 amino acids: CASSQDSGGSQHF. In DNA, the CDR3 is TGCGCCAGCAGCCAAGACTCGGGTGGGTCCCAGCATTTT.

The chain joins TRBV30 to TRBJ2-7; D unclear. Germline V lookup: CDR1 GTSNPN, CDR2 SVGIG (reference sequence). The CDR3 spans 12 residues. V was shortened by 0 bases and J by 6 bases, with 9 bases between the two germline ends. As DNA, the CDR3 is TGTGCCTGGAGTGTCGCAGTTCGCGAGCAGTACTTC. It codes for CAWSVAVREQYF. The variable domain in full, with the rest retrieved from reference TRBV30 and TRBJ2-7, is SQTIHQWPATLVQPVGSPLSLECTVEGTSNPNLYWYRQAAGRGLQLLFYSVGIGQISSEVPQNLSASRPQDRQFILSSKKLLLSDSGFYLCAWSVAVREQYFGPGTRLTVT.

The chain combines TRBV15 with TRBJ1-2; D remains ambiguous. CDR3 size: 14 residues. Looked up from germline, CDR1 is LNHNV and CDR2 is YYDKDF (reference sequence). The germline V and J ends were trimmed by 1 base and 4 bases, with 10 bases remaining between them. The CDR3 DNA reads TGTGCCACCAGCAGAGGCCGAGCGGGCTATGGCTACACCTTC. Translated, it gives CATSRGRAGYGYTF.

The chain joins TRBV10-1 to TRBJ2-2; no clear D gene. Germline values: CDR1 WNHNN, CDR2 SYGVQD (reference sequence). The CDR3 length is 14 residues. V dropped 0 bases and J dropped 6 bases, with 8 bases sitting between them. CDR3 in DNA: TGCGCCAGCAGTGAGTCATGGCAGTCCGGGGAGCTGTTTTTT. It encodes CASSESWQSGELFF.

The genes are TRBV5-6 and TRBJ1-2; 8 bases align to TRBD1. J gave up 8 bases and V 0 bases, and 6 bases lay outside the gene matches. CDR3 length: 14 residues. In germline, CDR1 is SGHDT, CDR2 YYEEEE. In nucleotides, the CDR3 is TGTGCCAGCAGCTTGGCGGACAGGGACTGGGGCTACACCTTC. Residues: CASSLADRDWGYTF.

J is TRBJ2-4 and V is TRBV29-1; 7 bases fit TRBD2. This CDR3 comprises 16 residues. Germline assignment: CDR1 SQVTM and CDR2 ANQGSEA. V gave up 4 bases and J gave up 0 bases; unmatched junction bases: 9. CDR3 coding DNA: TGCAGCGTTGCGGGGGGTGGACTTCTAGCCAAAAACATTCAGTACTTC. Translation: CSVAGGGLLAKNIQYF.

The chain couples TRBV6-5 to TRBJ2-1, with 8 bases identical to TRBD1. Germline assignment: CDR1 MNHEY and CDR2 SVGAGI. CDR3 length equals 15 residues. Unmatched junction bases numbered 5, after V lost 7 bases and J lost 0 bases. Here the CDR3 reads CASTLTGGSYNEQFF. Here the CDR3 DNA reads TGTGCCAGCACCCTCACAGGGGGCTCCTACAATGAGCAGTTCTTC.

The chain is built from TRBV30 and TRBJ2-3; possible D gene TRBD2, 5 bases. V was cut by 3 bases and J by 2 bases, with 6 bases left in between. The CDR3 is made up of 12 amino acids. Per germline, CDR1 GTSNPN and CDR2 SVGIG (reference sequence). The CDR3 here is CAWSLATDTQYF. The DNA for the CDR3 is TGTGCCTGGAGCCTAGCCACAGATACGCAGTATTTT.

The chain links TRBV30 to TRBJ1-3, with D perhaps matching TRBD1 (5 bases). This CDR3 has 12 residues. CDR1 and CDR2 from the germline V gene are GTSNPN and SVGIG (reference sequence). Between the trimmed V and J ends, which lost 0 bases and 13 bases, there was a span of 13 bases. The CDR3 here is CAWSVQGRIIYF. DNA of the CDR3: TGTGCCTGGAGTGTGCAGGGTCGGATAATATATTTT.